This TCR beta chain came from a study of T cells after yellow fever vaccination. This CDR3 region has 15 residues. The germline CDR1 and CDR2 sequences are SGHNT and YYREEE (reference sequence). With V trimmed by 4 bases and J by 4 bases, 7 bases remained unmatched. TCRdb reanalysed the 5' RACE reads using MiXCR and keeps one entry per CDR3 protein. This sample yields 35,000 to 55,000 distinct CDR3 sequences, of which around 6.4% are seen a single time; under 11% belongs to the top ten. The sample holds a few counts of this clonotype. The chain links TRBV5-4 to TRBJ1-4, with 7 bases matching TRBD1. This sequence originates from a young man who received the YFV17D yellow fever vaccine. This specimen consisted of PBMCs, either bulk or a sorted T-cell subset (CD4+, CD8+, memory, or dextramer-sorted; not recorded which), obtained 45 days after the yellow fever booster vaccination. The CDR3 is CASSVGQSFNEKLFF. The CDR3 bases are TGTGCCAGCAGCGTGGGACAGAGTTTTAATGAAAAACTGTTTTTT.